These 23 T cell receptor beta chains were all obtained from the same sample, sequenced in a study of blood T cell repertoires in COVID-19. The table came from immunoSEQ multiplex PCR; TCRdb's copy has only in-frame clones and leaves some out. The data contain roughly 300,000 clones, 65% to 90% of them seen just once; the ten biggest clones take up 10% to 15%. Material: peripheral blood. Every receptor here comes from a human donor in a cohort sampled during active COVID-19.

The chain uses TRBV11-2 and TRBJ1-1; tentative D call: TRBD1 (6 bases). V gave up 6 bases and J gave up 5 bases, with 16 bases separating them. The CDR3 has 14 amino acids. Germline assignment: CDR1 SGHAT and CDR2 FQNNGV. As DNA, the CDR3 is TGTGCCAGCAGACTGGGGGCCCTGGGGACTGAAGCTTTCTTT. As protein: CASRLGALGTEAFF. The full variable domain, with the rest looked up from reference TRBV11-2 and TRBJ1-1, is EAGVAQSPRYKIIEKRQSVAFWCNPISGHATLYWYQQILGQGPKLLIQFQNNGVVDDSQLPKDRFSAERLKGVDSTLKIQPAKLEDSAVYLCASRLGALGTEAFFGQGTRLTVV.

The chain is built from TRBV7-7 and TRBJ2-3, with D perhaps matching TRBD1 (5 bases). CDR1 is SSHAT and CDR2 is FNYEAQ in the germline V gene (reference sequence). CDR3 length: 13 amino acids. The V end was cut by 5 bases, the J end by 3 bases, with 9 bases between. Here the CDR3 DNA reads TGTGCCAGCAGCCGCAGGGAAACAGATACGCAGTATTTT. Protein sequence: CASSRRETDTQYF.

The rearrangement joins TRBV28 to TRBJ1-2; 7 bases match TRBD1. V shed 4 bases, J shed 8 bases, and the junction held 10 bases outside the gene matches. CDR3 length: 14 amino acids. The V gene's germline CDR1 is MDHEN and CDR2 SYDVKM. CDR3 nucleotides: TGTGCCAGCAGTTCGCCCCCGACAGGGAAAGGCTACACCTTC. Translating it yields CASSSPPTGKGYTF.

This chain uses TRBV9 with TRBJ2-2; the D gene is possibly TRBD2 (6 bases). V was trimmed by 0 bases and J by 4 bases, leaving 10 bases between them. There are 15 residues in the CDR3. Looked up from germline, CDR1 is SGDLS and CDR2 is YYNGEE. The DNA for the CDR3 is TGTGCCAGCAGCGTAGGCGGGGTTCCCACCGGGGAGCTGTTTTTT. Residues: CASSVGGVPTGELFF.

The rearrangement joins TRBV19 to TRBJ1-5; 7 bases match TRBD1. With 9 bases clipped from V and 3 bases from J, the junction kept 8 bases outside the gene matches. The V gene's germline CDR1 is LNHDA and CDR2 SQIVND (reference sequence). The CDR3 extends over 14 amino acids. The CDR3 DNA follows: TGTGCCAGCCGCCGGGACAGCCACAATCAGCCCCAGCATTTT. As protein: CASRRDSHNQPQHF.

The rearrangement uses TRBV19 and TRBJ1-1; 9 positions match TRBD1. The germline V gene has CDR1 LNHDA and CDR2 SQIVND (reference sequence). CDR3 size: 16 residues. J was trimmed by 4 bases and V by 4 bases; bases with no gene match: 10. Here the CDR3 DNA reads TGTGCCAGTAGTAAAACAGGGGGCCCCTCCGGCACTGAAGCTTTCTTT. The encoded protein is CASSKTGGPSGTEAFF.

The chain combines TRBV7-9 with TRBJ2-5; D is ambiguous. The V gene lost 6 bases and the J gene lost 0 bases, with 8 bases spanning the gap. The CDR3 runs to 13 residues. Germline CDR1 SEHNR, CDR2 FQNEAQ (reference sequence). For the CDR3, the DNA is TGTGCCAGCAGTCCAGCGTACCAAGAGACCCAGTACTTC. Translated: CASSPAYQETQYF.

The CDR3 sequence: CASSIPSGDRNEQFF. CDR3 DNA: TGTGCCAGTAGTATACCTAGCGGTGATAGAAATGAGCAGTTCTTC. This chain uses TRBV19 with TRBJ2-1; TRBD2 matches at 7 bases. The germline CDR1 and CDR2 sequences are LNHDA and SQIVND (reference sequence). CDR3 size: 15 residues. V shed 2 bases, J shed 7 bases, and the junction held 8 bases outside the gene matches.

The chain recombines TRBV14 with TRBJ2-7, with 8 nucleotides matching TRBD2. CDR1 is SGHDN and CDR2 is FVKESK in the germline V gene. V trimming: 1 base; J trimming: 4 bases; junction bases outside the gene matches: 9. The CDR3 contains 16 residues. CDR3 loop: CASSQVGLGERYEQYF. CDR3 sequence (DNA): TGTGCCAGCAGCCAAGTGGGACTAGGGGAAAGGTACGAGCAGTACTTC.

The CDR3 region has the DNA TGTGCCAGCAGCGTAGGGGCGGGAGGAGGTATCGAGACCCAGTACTTC. Translating it yields CASSVGAGGGIETQYF. The chain combines TRBV9 with TRBJ2-5; 8 bases align to TRBD2. The trim removed 0 bases at V and 5 bases at J, leaving 9 bases unmatched. CDR1 and CDR2 (germline): SGDLS, YYNGEE. This CDR3 is 16 amino acids long.

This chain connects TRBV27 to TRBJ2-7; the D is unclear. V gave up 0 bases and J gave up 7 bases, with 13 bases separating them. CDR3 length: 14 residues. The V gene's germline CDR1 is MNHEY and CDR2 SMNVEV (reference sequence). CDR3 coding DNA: TGTGCCAGCAGTTTATCCCTGGCTTCGAAAGAGCAGTACTTC. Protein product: CASSLSLASKEQYF.

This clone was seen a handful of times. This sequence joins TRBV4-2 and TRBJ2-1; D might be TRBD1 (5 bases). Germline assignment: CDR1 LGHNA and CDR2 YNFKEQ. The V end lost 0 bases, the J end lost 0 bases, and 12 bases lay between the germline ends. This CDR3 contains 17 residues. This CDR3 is CASSQDLAGPSYNEQFF. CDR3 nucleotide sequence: TGTGCCAGCAGCCAAGATCTCGCAGGGCCCTCCTACAATGAGCAGTTCTTC.

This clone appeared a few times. The CDR3 sequence: CASSYDSGGGEKLFF. Here the CDR3 DNA reads TGTGCCAGCAGTTACGACTCGGGGGGCGGTGAAAAACTGTTTTTT. The genes are TRBV6-5 and TRBJ1-4; the D gene is possibly TRBD1 (6 bases). Germline assignment: CDR1 MNHEY and CDR2 SVGAGI. Trimming cost V 2 bases and J 7 bases, with 14 bases left between them. CDR3 length: 15 amino acids.

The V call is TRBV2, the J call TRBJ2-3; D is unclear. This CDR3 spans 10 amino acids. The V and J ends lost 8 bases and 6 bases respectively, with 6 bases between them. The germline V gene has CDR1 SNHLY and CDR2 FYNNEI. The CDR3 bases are TGTGCCAGCCTCGGGGATACGCAGTATTTT. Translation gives CASLGDTQYF. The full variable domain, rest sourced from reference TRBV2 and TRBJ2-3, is EPEVTQTPSHQVTQMGQEVILRCVPISNHLYFYWYRQILGQKVEFLVSFYNNEISEKSEIFDDQFSVERPDGSNFTLKIRSTKLEDSAMYFCASLGDTQYFGPGTRLTVL.

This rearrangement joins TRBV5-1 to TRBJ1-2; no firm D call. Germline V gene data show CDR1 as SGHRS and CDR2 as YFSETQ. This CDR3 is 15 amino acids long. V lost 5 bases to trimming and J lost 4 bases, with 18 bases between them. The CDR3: CASRVGSLGSYGYTF. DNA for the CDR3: TGCGCCAGCAGAGTGGGGAGTCTCGGGAGCTATGGCTACACCTTC.

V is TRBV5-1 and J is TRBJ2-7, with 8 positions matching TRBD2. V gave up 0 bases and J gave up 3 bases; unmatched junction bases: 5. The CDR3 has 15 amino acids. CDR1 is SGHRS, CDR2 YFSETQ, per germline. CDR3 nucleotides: TGCGCCAGCAGCTTGGGCGGGAGGACAAACTACGAGCAGTACTTC. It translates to CASSLGGRTNYEQYF.

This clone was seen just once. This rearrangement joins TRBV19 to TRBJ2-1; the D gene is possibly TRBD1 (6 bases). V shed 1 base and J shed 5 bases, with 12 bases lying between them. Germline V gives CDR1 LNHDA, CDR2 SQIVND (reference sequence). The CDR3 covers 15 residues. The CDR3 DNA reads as TGTGCCAGTAGTATAGCAGGGGTCACCGACAATGAGCAGTTCTTC. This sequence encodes CASSIAGVTDNEQFF.

The DNA of the CDR3 is TGTGCCAGCAGTTCCGACAGGGCGGGCAATCAGCCCCAGCATTTT. This gives the protein CASSSDRAGNQPQHF. The V call is TRBV2, the J call TRBJ1-5; TRBD1 agrees at 7 bases. The CDR3 runs to 15 residues. Per germline, CDR1 SNHLY and CDR2 FYNNEI. Trimming at V came to 5 bases and at J to 2 bases, leaving 6 bases not matched to a gene.

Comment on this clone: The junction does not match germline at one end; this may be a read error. CDR3 coding DNA: TGCAGCGTTGGGGGGACAGCGGATCCTACGGGCTATACCTTC. As protein: CSVGGTADPTGYTF. V is TRBV29-1 and J is TRBJ1-2; 7 nucleotides line up with TRBD1. CDR1 SQVTM and CDR2 ANQGSEA come from the germline V gene. The CDR3 extends over 14 amino acids. The variable domain in full, completed from reference TRBV29-1 and TRBJ1-2, reads SAVISQKPSRDICQRGTSLTIQCQVDSQVTMMFWYRQQPGQSLTLIATANQGSEATYESGFVIDKFPISRPNLTFSTLTVSNMSPEDSSIYLCSVGGTADPTGYTFGSGTRLTVV.

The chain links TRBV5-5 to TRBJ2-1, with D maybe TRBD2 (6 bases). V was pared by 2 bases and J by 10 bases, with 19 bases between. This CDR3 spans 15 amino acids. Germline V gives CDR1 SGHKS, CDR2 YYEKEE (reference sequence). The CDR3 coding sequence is TGTGCCAGCAGCTTTACGGGAGTAGGGGCAAGGGAGCAGTTCTTC. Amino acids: CASSFTGVGAREQFF.

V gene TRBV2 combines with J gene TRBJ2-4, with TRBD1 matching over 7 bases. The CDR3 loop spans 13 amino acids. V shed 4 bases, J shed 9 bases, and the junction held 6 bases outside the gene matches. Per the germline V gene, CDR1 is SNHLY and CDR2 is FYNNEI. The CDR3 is CASSVQGDGIQYF. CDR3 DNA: TGTGCCAGCAGTGTCCAGGGGGATGGCATTCAGTACTTC. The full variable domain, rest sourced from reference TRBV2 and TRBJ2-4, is EPEVTQTPSHQVTQMGQEVILRCVPISNHLYFYWYRQILGQKVEFLVSFYNNEISEKSEIFDDQFSVERPDGSNFTLKIRSTKLEDSAMYFCASSVQGDGIQYFGAGTRLSVL.

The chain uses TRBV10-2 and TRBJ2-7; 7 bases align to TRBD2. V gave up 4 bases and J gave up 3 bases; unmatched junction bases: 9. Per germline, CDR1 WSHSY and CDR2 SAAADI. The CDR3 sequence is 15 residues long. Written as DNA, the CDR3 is TGCGCCAGCAGTGTGGGGCGAAGGACTAGCTACGAGCAGTACTTC. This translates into CASSVGRRTSYEQYF.

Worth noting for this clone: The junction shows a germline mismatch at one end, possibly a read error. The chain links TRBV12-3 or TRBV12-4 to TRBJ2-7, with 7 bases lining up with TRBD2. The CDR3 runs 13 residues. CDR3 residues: CASSLAESYEQYF. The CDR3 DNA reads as TGTGCCAGCAGTCTAGCGGAGTCCTACGAGCAGTACTTC.